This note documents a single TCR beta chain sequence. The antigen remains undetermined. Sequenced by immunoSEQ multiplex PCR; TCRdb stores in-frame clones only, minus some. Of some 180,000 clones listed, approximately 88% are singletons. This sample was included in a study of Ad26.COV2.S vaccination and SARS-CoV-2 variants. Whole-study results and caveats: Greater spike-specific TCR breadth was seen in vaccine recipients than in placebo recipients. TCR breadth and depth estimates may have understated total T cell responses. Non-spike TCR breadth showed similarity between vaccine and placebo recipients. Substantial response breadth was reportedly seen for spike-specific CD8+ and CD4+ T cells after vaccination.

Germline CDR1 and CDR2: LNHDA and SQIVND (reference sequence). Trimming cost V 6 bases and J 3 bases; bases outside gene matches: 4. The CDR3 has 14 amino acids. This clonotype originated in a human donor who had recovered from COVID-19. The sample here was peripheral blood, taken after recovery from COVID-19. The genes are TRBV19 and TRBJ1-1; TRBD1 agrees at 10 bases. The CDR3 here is CASRRQGAYTEAFF. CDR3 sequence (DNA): TGTGCCAGTAGGAGACAGGGGGCGTACACTGAAGCTTTCTTT.